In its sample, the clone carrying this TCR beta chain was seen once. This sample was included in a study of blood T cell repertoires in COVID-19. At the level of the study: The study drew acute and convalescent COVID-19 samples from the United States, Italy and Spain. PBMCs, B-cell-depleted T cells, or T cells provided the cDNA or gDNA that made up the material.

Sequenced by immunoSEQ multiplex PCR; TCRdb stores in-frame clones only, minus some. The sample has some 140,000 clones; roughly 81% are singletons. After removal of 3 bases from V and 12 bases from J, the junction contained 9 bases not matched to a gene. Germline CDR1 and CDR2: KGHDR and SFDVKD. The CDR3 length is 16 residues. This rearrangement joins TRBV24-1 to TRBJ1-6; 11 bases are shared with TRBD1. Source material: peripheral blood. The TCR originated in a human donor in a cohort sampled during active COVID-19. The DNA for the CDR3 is TGTGCCACCAGTGATGGGACAGGGGGGTACCGGGGACCCCTCCACTTT. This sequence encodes CATSDGTGGYRGPLHF.